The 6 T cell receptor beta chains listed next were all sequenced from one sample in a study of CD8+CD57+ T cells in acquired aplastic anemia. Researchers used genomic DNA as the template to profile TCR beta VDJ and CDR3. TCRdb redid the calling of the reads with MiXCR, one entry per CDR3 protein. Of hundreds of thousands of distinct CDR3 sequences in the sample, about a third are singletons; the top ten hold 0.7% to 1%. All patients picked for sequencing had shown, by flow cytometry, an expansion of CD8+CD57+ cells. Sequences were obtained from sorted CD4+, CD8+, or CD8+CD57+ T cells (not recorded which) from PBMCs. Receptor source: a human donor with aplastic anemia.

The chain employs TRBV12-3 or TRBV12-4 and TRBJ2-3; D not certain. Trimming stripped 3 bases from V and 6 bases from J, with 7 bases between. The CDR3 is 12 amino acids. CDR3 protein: CASSFVIDTQYF. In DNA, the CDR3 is TGTGCCAGCAGTTTTGTAATTGATACGCAGTATTTT.

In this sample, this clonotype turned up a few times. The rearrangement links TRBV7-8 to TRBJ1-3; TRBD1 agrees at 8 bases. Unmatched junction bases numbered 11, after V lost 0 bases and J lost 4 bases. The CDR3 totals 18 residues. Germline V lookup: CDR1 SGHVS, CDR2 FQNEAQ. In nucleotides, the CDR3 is TGTGCCAGCAGCTTAGCGACTCTGACAGGGGTACCCGGAAACACCATATATTTT. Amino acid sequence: CASSLATLTGVPGNTIYF.

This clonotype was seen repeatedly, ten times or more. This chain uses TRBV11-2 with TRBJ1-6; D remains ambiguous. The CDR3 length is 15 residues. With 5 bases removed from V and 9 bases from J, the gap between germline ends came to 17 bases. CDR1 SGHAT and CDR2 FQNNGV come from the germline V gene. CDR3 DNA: TGTGCCAGCAGCAGTCATGGGTCTATAGGTTCACCCCTCCACTTT. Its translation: CASSSHGSIGSPLHF.

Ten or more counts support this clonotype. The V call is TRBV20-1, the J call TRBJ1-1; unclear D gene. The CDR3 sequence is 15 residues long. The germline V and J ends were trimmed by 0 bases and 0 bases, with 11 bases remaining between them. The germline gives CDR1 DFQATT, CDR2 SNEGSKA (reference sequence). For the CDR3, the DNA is TGCAGTGCTAGAGACAACAATCGGTTGAACACTGAAGCTTTCTTT. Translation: CSARDNNRLNTEAFF.

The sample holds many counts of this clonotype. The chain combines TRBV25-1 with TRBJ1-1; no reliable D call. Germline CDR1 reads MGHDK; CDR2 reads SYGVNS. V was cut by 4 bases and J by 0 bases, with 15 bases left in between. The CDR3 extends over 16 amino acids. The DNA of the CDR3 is TGTGCCAGCAGTGCCAACCCCGCACCCTTGAACACTGAAGCTTTCTTT. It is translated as CASSANPAPLNTEAFF.

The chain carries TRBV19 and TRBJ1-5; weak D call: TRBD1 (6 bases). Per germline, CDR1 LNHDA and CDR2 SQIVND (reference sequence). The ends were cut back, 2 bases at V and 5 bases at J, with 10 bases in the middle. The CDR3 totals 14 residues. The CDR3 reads CASSINRQDQPQHF. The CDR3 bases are TGTGCCAGTAGTATAAACCGACAGGATCAGCCCCAGCATTTT.